This T cell receptor beta chain was captured in a study of blood T cell repertoires in COVID-19. Study as a whole: Acute and convalescent COVID-19 samples came from the United States, Italy and Spain. PBMCs, B-cell-depleted T cells, or T cells provided the cDNA or gDNA that made up the material.

Per the germline V gene, CDR1 is SGHAT and CDR2 is FQDESV (reference sequence). Trimming pared 0 bases from V and 7 bases from J, leaving 7 bases between. CDR3 length: 12 amino acids. In the original processing: Amplified reference gene primers provided the basis for estimating nucleated cell counts. The repertoire was sequenced with immunoSEQ multiplex PCR; TCRdb's copy has only in-frame clones and lacks some. V and J calls and clone size follow that table, whereas D and trimming were derived from the DNA. The data show under 250,000 clones, 80% to 85% seen once. This sequence was found in a man aged 40-49 years with acute or convalescent COVID-19. The V and J genes are TRBV11-1 and TRBJ2-7; D perhaps matches TRBD2 (5 bases). Sequenced input: peripheral blood. This chain's CDR3 is CASSLAGEEQYF. The CDR3 nucleotides are TGTGCCAGCAGCTTAGCGGGAGAGGAGCAGTACTTC.